The 23 T cell receptor beta chains below come from one sample, sequenced in a study of beta chain features in type 1 diabetes. Expressed TCRB transcripts were sequenced, since all the RNA that had been isolated was reverse transcribed. The assay was immunoSEQ multiplex PCR, and TCRdb's table has in-frame clones only and misses some. This table has 350,000 to 450,000 clones, about 15% appearing once. The sample comprised naive CD4+ T cells from blood. The receptor source for this set is a man aged 25 to 40 in good health.

The chain employs TRBV10-3 and TRBJ1-1; the D gene is possibly TRBD1 (6 bases). The CDR3 is 14 residues long. Between the trimmed V and J ends, which lost 8 bases and 3 bases, there was a span of 16 bases. Germline loops: CDR1 ENHRY, CDR2 SYGVKD. In DNA form, the CDR3 reads TGTGCCATCGGGTTACAGGGTAGGCACACTGAAGCTTTCTTT. Translation gives CAIGLQGRHTEAFF.

The chain employs TRBV9 and TRBJ2-1; D call uncertain. The CDR3 extends over 14 amino acids. Germline V gene data show CDR1 as SGDLS and CDR2 as YYNGEE. V was trimmed by 3 bases and J by 2 bases, leaving 9 bases between them. The CDR3 here is CASSEAATYNEQFF. As DNA, the CDR3 is TGTGCCAGCAGCGAGGCGGCGACCTACAATGAGCAGTTCTTC.

Points on this clone: This sample includes further DNA sequences coding for the same CDR3. J is TRBJ2-3 and V is TRBV9; tentative D call: TRBD1 (5 bases). Germline lookup yields CDR1 SGDLS and CDR2 YYNGEE. The CDR3 runs to 15 residues. The germline V and J ends were trimmed by 0 bases and 0 bases, with 8 bases remaining between them. The CDR3 DNA reads as TGTGCCAGCAGCGTAGTTGGGGCTAGCACAGATACGCAGTATTTT. It yields the protein CASSVVGASTDTQYF.

The V gene is TRBV11-2, the J gene TRBJ2-3; D remains ambiguous. The CDR3 contains 17 residues. Per the germline V gene, CDR1 is SGHAT and CDR2 is FQNNGV. The V and J ends lost 0 bases and 5 bases respectively, with 18 bases between them. The CDR3 region has the DNA TGTGCCAGCAGCTTAGATGAATTAGTGGGTGGTGGAGATACGCAGTATTTT. Its protein product is CASSLDELVGGGDTQYF.

This clone was seen a few times. V usage is TRBV7-9 and J usage is TRBJ2-3; 7 bases line up with TRBD2. CDR1 is SEHNR, CDR2 FQNEAQ, per germline (reference sequence). The CDR3 is 16 residues long. After removal of 3 bases from V and 0 bases from J, the junction contained 6 bases not matched to a gene. The chain's CDR3 is CASSLTGTTSTDTQYF. The CDR3 region has the DNA TGTGCCAGCAGCTTGACCGGGACTACTAGCACAGATACGCAGTATTTT.

This clone was seen only a few times. This CDR3 is CATSRGGYEQYF. CDR3 nucleotides: TGTGCCACCAGCAGAGGTGGGTACGAGCAGTACTTC. V usage is TRBV15 and J usage is TRBJ2-7, with D uncertain. Germline V gene data show CDR1 as LNHNV and CDR2 as YYDKDF (reference sequence). The V gene lost 1 base and the J gene lost 4 bases, with 5 bases spanning the gap. The CDR3 is made up of 12 amino acids. Variable domain in full (rest from reference TRBV15 and TRBJ2-7): DAMVIQNPRYQVTQFGKPVTLSCSQTLNHNVMYWYQQKSSQAPKLLFHYYDKDFNNEADTPDNFQSRRPNTSFCFLDIRSPGLGDTAMYLCATSRGGYEQYFGPGTRLTVT.

There are a few counts of this clone. This chain uses TRBV7-2 with TRBJ2-3; maybe TRBD2 (5 bases). Per the germline V gene, CDR1 is SGHTA and CDR2 is FQGNSA. Trimming removed 3 bases from V and 4 bases from J, with 17 bases in between. The CDR3 runs to 16 residues. CDR3: CASSFPGKGVPDTQYF. The CDR3 region has the DNA TGTGCCAGCAGCTTCCCGGGGAAAGGCGTTCCAGATACGCAGTATTTT.

Only a few counts were recorded for this clone. Within the sample, other DNA sequences also encode this same CDR3. V gene TRBV30 combines with J gene TRBJ1-5, with D maybe TRBD1 (5 bases). V gave up 3 bases and J gave up 1 base, with 7 bases separating them. CDR3 length: 13 residues. CDR1 is GTSNPN and CDR2 is SVGIG in the germline V gene (reference sequence). This CDR3 is CAWSQGSNQPQHF. The DNA for the CDR3 is TGTGCCTGGAGCCAGGGAAGCAATCAGCCCCAGCATTTT.

The sample holds a few counts of this clone. This sequence joins TRBV9 and TRBJ2-1; D may be TRBD2 (6 bases). Trimming took 4 bases from V and 1 from J, leaving 15 bases between them. This CDR3 spans 16 amino acids. Germline V lookup: CDR1 SGDLS, CDR2 YYNGEE. The CDR3: CASSTRDSNSYNEQFF. For the CDR3, the DNA is TGTGCCAGCAGCACCCGGGACTCTAATTCCTACAATGAGCAGTTCTTC.

The J gene is TRBJ2-2, the V gene TRBV29-1, with D maybe TRBD1 (5 bases). V dropped 6 bases and J dropped 0 bases, with 14 bases sitting between them. Germline lookup yields CDR1 SQVTM and CDR2 ANQGSEA. CDR3 length equals 15 residues. Here the CDR3 DNA reads TGCAGCGTAACAAACAGGAGCGCGAACACCGGGGAGCTGTTTTTT. It translates to CSVTNRSANTGELFF.

This chain uses TRBV5-4 with TRBJ2-5, with D possibly matching TRBD2 (6 bases). Trimming took 4 bases from V and 3 from J, leaving 16 bases between them. Germline values: CDR1 SGHNT, CDR2 YYREEE (reference sequence). The CDR3 runs 15 residues. DNA for the CDR3: TGTGCCAGCAGCCAGGAGGGGCGTAGGGAAGAGACCCAGTACTTC. Translation: CASSQEGRREETQYF.

A word on this clone: The sample has other DNA sequences that encode this CDR3 too. The chain is built from TRBV9 and TRBJ1-1; D gene unclear. CDR1 and CDR2 (germline): SGDLS, YYNGEE. V was shortened by 0 bases and J by 0 bases, with 3 bases between the two germline ends. The length of the CDR3 is 13 residues. The CDR3 loop is CASSVDLNTEAFF. CDR3 bases: TGTGCCAGCAGCGTAGACCTGAACACTGAAGCTTTCTTT.

V is TRBV19 and J is TRBJ2-3; 8 bases are shared with TRBD1. V lost 3 bases to trimming and J lost 7 bases; unmatched junction nucleotides: 12. The CDR3 contains 16 residues. Germline V gives CDR1 LNHDA, CDR2 SQIVND (reference sequence). The CDR3 DNA follows: TGTGCCAGTAGTATGTTAGGGGACAGGTCGAAATATACGCAGTATTTT. Its translation is CASSMLGDRSKYTQYF.

V is TRBV29-1 and J is TRBJ1-1, with a possible D match to TRBD1 (6 bases). Per germline, CDR1 SQVTM and CDR2 ANQGSEA. The CDR3 length is 14 residues. Trimming left V 6 bases short and J 1 base short, with 15 bases between. CDR3 amino acids: CSVAYGQWNTEAFF. In DNA, the CDR3 is TGCAGCGTAGCGTACGGACAGTGGAACACTGAAGCTTTCTTT.

The chain is built from TRBV7-6 and TRBJ1-2; D perhaps matches TRBD1 (5 bases). The CDR3 has 13 amino acids. Per the germline V gene, CDR1 is SGHVS and CDR2 is FNYEAQ. V shed 6 bases and J shed 8 bases, with 16 bases lying between them. The CDR3 DNA reads TGTGCCAGCAGGCCCGAGAGGGGAAAGGGCTACACCTTC. This sequence encodes CASRPERGKGYTF.

This clone was seen more than once but under ten times. This chain connects TRBV4-1 to TRBJ2-3, with D possibly matching TRBD2 (6 bases). V was shortened by 4 bases and J by 0 bases, with 17 bases between the two germline ends. The length of the CDR3 is 17 residues. Germline V CDR1 and CDR2: MGHRA, YSYEKL. DNA of the CDR3: TGCGCCAGCAGCCTCCTCGGCGGGGCATCTAGCACAGATACGCAGTATTTT. It specifies CASSLLGGASSTDTQYF.

This clone showed up just a few times. The chain uses TRBV4-1 and TRBJ2-1; D is ambiguous. Trimming left V 4 bases short and J 7 bases short, with 11 bases between. CDR1 and CDR2 from the germline V gene are MGHRA and YSYEKL. This CDR3 is 13 amino acids long. CDR3 amino acids: CASSRRLPNEQFF. As DNA, the CDR3 is TGCGCCAGCAGCCGAAGATTACCGAATGAGCAGTTCTTC.

DNA for the CDR3: TGTGCCAGCAGCCAGGAACAGGGTCGTGGCACTGAAGCTTTCTTT. Its protein product is CASSQEQGRGTEAFF. The rearrangement uses TRBV14 and TRBJ1-1; D is possibly TRBD1 (6 bases). The CDR3 totals 15 residues. Trimming pared 3 bases from V and 4 bases from J, leaving 15 bases between. Germline-derived CDR1 and CDR2 are SGHDN and FVKESK.

This chain connects TRBV7-7 to TRBJ2-1; D remains ambiguous. The V end was cut by 5 bases, the J end by 7 bases, with 12 bases between. The CDR3 sequence is 13 residues long. Germline V lookup: CDR1 SSHAT, CDR2 FNYEAQ (reference sequence). The CDR3 coding sequence is TGTGCCAGCAGCCCCGGGCCGGAGAATGAGCAGTTCTTC. Residues: CASSPGPENEQFF.

This clone came up a few times. The chain joins TRBV15 to TRBJ1-2, with no clear D. CDR1 LNHNV and CDR2 YYDKDF come from the germline V gene (reference sequence). The CDR3 is 16 residues long. V was trimmed by 1 base and J by 1 base, leaving 13 bases between them. Here the CDR3 reads CATSRGDRGNNYGYTF. The CDR3 DNA is TGTGCCACCAGCAGAGGAGACCGCGGGAATAACTATGGCTACACCTTC.

This clone was detected only a few times. The rearrangement links TRBV19 to TRBJ1-6, with D perhaps TRBD1 (6 bases). The germline CDR1 and CDR2 sequences are LNHDA and SQIVND (reference sequence). Trimming cost V 5 bases and J 7 bases, with 18 bases left between them. This CDR3 is 16 amino acids long. The CDR3 spells CASSDVQGVQNSPLHF. The CDR3 DNA is TGTGCCAGTAGTGACGTACAGGGCGTCCAGAATTCACCCCTCCACTTT.

This chain joins TRBV9 and TRBJ2-3, with D unclear. From germline, CDR1 is SGDLS and CDR2 YYNGEE. The CDR3 spans 14 residues. The ends were cut back, 0 bases at V and 4 bases at J, with 9 bases in the middle. In DNA form, the CDR3 reads TGTGCCAGCAGCGTAGGCAGCATCGCAGATACGCAGTATTTT. As protein: CASSVGSIADTQYF. Combining the CDR3 with reference TRBV9 and TRBJ2-3 gives the whole variable domain DSGVTQTPKHLITATGQRVTLRCSPRSGDLSVYWYQQSLDQGLQFLIQYYNGEERAKGNILERFSAQQFPDLHSELNLSSLELGDSALYFCASSVGSIADTQYFGPGTRLTVL.

V and J are TRBV30 and TRBJ1-3, with a weak D call TRBD1 (5 bases). The CDR3 is made up of 14 amino acids. The germline V gene encodes CDR1 GTSNPN and CDR2 SVGIG (reference sequence). Trimming removed 2 bases from V and 0 bases from J, with 8 bases in between. This CDR3 is CAWSSGTSGNTIYF. The CDR3 nucleotides read TGTGCCTGGAGTTCCGGGACCTCTGGAAACACCATATATTTT.